The rows below give T cell receptor beta chains drawn from one sample of a study of blood T cell repertoires in COVID-19. Profiling relied on immunoSEQ multiplex PCR, and the TCRdb table lists in-frame clones only, not all of them. The sample carries about 150,000 clones, roughly 80% recorded once. Sample: PBMCs or T cells enriched from blood (not recorded which). These receptors were collected from a woman aged 45 to 65 who had recovered from COVID-19. Both conserved end residues are part of each CDR3. The D gene is left open where the match is weak. For some rows the clone size is stated as once, few or many, or as a class when expanded; others skip it.

v_gene	j_gene	d_gene	abundance	CDR3nt	CDR3aa
TRBV5-1	TRBJ1-2	TRBD1	NA	TGCGCCAGCAGCCAGAATGACAGGGATTCTGGCTACACCTTC	CASSQNDRDSGYTF
TRBV5-4	TRBJ2-3	TRBD1	few	TGTGCCAGCAGCTTACGACAGGGGGCGCCCCCAGATACGCAGTATTTT	CASSLRQGAPPDTQYF
TRBV28	TRBJ1-2	NA	once	TGTGCCAGCAGACGGGGAGGGCCGGACTATGGCTACACCTTC	CASRRGGPDYGYTF
TRBV9	TRBJ2-5	TRBD2	NA	TGTGCCAGCAGCACCAGGGAGGGGGAGACCCAGTACTTC	CASSTREGETQYF
TRBV3-1/TRBV3-2	TRBJ2-7	NA	NA	TGTGCCAGCAGCCAATCCCACTACGAGCAGTACTTC	CASSQSHYEQYF
TRBV4-2	TRBJ2-2	TRBD1	NA	TGTGCCAGCAGCCAAGAGGGCAGGGGGCAGGGCGGGGAGCTGTTTTTT	CASSQEGRGQGGELFF
TRBV7-2	TRBJ1-5	TRBD1	NA	TGTGCCAGCAGCTTAGCAGCGACAGGGGGCAATCAGCCCCAGCATTTT	CASSLAATGGNQPQHF
TRBV28	TRBJ1-1	NA	NA	TGTGCCAGCAGTCCCCCACCGCGGGGCACTGAAGCTTTCTTT	CASSPPPRGTEAFF
TRBV11-3	TRBJ2-1	TRBD2	NA	TGTGCCAGCAGCCCTCAATTTCTCGGCACTAGCGCCCACAATGAGCAGTTCTTC	CASSPQFLGTSAHNEQFF
TRBV6-1	TRBJ1-2	TRBD1	NA	TGTGCCAGCAGTGAAGCGGGGACAGGGCTGTATGGCTACACCTTC	CASSEAGTGLYGYTF
TRBV27	TRBJ2-1	TRBD2	NA	TGTGCCAGCGCCAGACTAGCGGGAAGCTCCTACAATGAGCAGTTCTTC	CASARLAGSSYNEQFF
TRBV28	TRBJ1-2	NA	once	TGTGCCAGCGTAAGGGGCGATAACTATGGCTACACCTTC	CASVRGDNYGYTF
TRBV2	TRBJ2-1	TRBD1	NA	TGTGCCAGCAGCGGGACAGGGTTTGAGCAGTTCTTC	CASSGTGFEQFF
TRBV28	TRBJ1-1	TRBD1	few	TGTGCCAGCAGTTCCCCAGGGGGACAGGGGGCTTGGAACACTGAAGCTTTCTTT	CASSSPGGQGAWNTEAFF
TRBV7-3	TRBJ2-1	TRBD2	once	TGTGCCAGCAGCTTACTAGCGGGGGAGTACAATGAGCAGTTCTTC	CASSLLAGEYNEQFF
TRBV11-2	TRBJ2-7	TRBD1	NA	TGTGCCAGCAGCTTAAAGGGACAGTCCGGCTACGAGCAGTACTTC	CASSLKGQSGYEQYF
TRBV7-8	TRBJ2-7	NA	NA	TGTGCCAGCAGCGCCCTACAGGGAGTCACCTACGAGCAGTACTTC	CASSALQGVTYEQYF
TRBV4-1	TRBJ2-4	TRBD2	NA	TGCGCCAGCAGCCAACCCCTCACTAGCGGGGGCCAACTGGGGAACATTCAGTACTTC	CASSQPLTSGGQLGNIQYF
TRBV4-1	TRBJ2-5	NA	NA	TGCGCCAGCAGCCACCCGGACGGACTTTTGAAAGAGACCCAGTACTTC	CASSHPDGLLKETQYF
TRBV5-4	TRBJ2-2	NA	once	TGTGCCAGCAGCTTAATATGGGGGGGCATGAGAACCGGGGAGCTGTTTTTT	CASSLIWGGMRTGELFF
TRBV7-9	TRBJ2-1	TRBD2	NA	TGTGCCAGCAGCTTAGTGGCTAGCGGGGGTGACTACAATGAGCAGTTCTTC	CASSLVASGGDYNEQFF
TRBV2	TRBJ2-5	TRBD2	NA	TGTGCCAGCAGAACCGGGCTAGCGGAAGAGACCCAGTACTTC	CASRTGLAEETQYF
TRBV5-1	TRBJ1-2	TRBD1	NA	TGCGCCAGCAGCTCAGGGACAGGGGATGGCTACACCTTC	CASSSGTGDGYTF
TRBV29-1	TRBJ2-2	TRBD1	NA	TGCAGCGTTTCCCCGGGACAGATCACCGGGGAGCTGTTTTTT	CSVSPGQITGELFF
TRBV5-1	TRBJ2-2	NA	NA	TGCGCCAGCAGCTTGGCCCGGGTACGGACCGGGGAGCTGTTTTTT	CASSLARVRTGELFF
TRBV30	TRBJ1-2	NA	NA	TGTGCCTGGGCCCCTTGGGACAAGGGAAACCATGGCTACACCTTC	CAWAPWDKGNHGYTF
TRBV27	TRBJ2-7	NA	once	TGTGCCAGCAGTTTCCTGGACAGATCCTACGAGCAGTACTTC	CASSFLDRSYEQYF
TRBV10-2	TRBJ2-1	NA	NA	TGCGCCCCACAGGAGCAGTTCTTC	CAPQEQFF